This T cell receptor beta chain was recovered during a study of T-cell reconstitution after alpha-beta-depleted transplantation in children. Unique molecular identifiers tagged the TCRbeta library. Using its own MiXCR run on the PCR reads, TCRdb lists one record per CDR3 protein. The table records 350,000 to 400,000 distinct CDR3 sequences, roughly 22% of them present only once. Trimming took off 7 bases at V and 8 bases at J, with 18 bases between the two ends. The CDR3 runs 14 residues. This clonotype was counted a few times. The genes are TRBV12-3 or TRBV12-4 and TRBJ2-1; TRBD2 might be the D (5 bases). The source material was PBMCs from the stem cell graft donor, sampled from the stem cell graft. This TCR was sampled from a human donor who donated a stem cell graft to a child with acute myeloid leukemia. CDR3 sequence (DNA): TGTGCCAGCAACCTAGCCCGTGGGCCTTATGAGCAGTTCTTC. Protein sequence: CASNLARGPYEQFF.